These T cell receptor beta chains were read from a single sample in a study of shared clonotypes between healthy human individuals. Assay: immunoSEQ multiplex PCR; the TCRdb copy retains only in-frame clones and omits some. The sample lists over 2 million clones, just under 95% occurring once. Sequencing input: naive CD4+ T cells from PBMCs. Receptors were obtained from a man aged 18 to 29 in good health. Some clones in this sample may be carry-over from other donors' samples. The CDR3 runs from the conserved cysteine through the conserved F or W. Fields, in order: CDR3 protein, clone size, V gene. A row's size may be missing; if present it is once, few, many or a size class.

CASSLVHGGPRDNEQFF . TRBV5-1
CASRWGQGAGQPQHF . TRBV28
CASSFDRNYGYTF . TRBV27
CAIQGWDSGANVLTF . TRBV10-3
CASSPRSSTEAFF . TRBV28
CASSFPGFYNEQFF . TRBV27
CASSPRTGTEFYEQYF . TRBV18
CASSLGSGRAMDTQYF . TRBV11-2
CASSLNRGQGVNF . TRBV18
CASSPRGEPTDTQYF . TRBV28
CASSHRGYRATGELFF . TRBV11-3
CASSRQGGTEAFF . TRBV28
CASSLAGLASTGELFF . TRBV5-1
CASSLGLAGRRGTDTQYF . TRBV5-1
CASSQEGTSGANVLTF . TRBV23-1
CASSQDVLGSANTGELFF . TRBV4-2
CTSLAPQGDEQYF . TRBV6-6
CASSSPRGVETQYF . TRBV5-6
CATAPTGFGNTIYF . TRBV28
CASSYIRVYEQYF . TRBV6-7
CASSLATGGFTEAFF . TRBV5-1
CASSQSGQQETQYF . TRBV23-1
CASRDVWTTEAFF . TRBV28
CASSVGLAGGLMEQFF . TRBV9
CASSSRRNTEAFF . TRBV7-3
CASSMGVGPRTDTQYF . TRBV19
CASSEGWTNTEAFF . TRBV6-1
CASSHRLSGLAGNYEQYF . TRBV7-9
CASSPSIAFAGTEAFF . TRBV18
CASSLVSVDNEQFF . TRBV5-4
CSVNEGTDTQYF . TRBV29-1
CASSLGHGKGYYEQYF . TRBV28
CASSSSGTSGEQFF . TRBV7-9
CASSYYGHNSYNEQFF . TRBV6-6
CASRYSEGSYEQYF once TRBV27
CASSYGLAGTHEQFF . TRBV5-1